Presented here are 3 T cell receptor beta chains from one specimen sequenced in a study of blood T cell repertoires in COVID-19. The data were produced by immunoSEQ multiplex PCR, yet TCRdb's version contains in-frame clones alone and is incomplete. The profile shows 85,000 or so clones, roughly 95% of them singletons. Sequencing was done on a sample of peripheral blood. Source of these receptors: a human donor with active COVID-19. The donor label of this sample is uncertain.

The chain couples TRBV3-1 (or the pseudogene TRBV3-2) to TRBJ2-3; D might be TRBD2 (5 bases). Germline CDR1 and CDR2: LGHDT and YNNKEL (reference sequence). CDR3 length equals 15 residues. The V gene lost 0 bases and the J gene lost 8 bases, with 15 bases spanning the gap. Written as DNA, the CDR3 is TGTGCCAGCAGCCAAGATTGGGGTCGCGAGGGTACGCAGTATTTT. Its protein product is CASSQDWGREGTQYF.

CDR3 sequence: CASSLMRPGQSGNTIYF. CDR3 nucleotide sequence: TGTGCCAGCTCACTAATGAGACCGGGACAGTCTGGAAACACCATATATTTT. The gene calls are TRBV18 and TRBJ1-3; 7 bases agree with TRBD1. This CDR3 region has 17 residues. Germline trimming cut 4 bases from V and 1 base from J; bases unmatched to any gene: 10. Germline CDR1 reads KGHSH; CDR2 reads LQKENI.

This clone was observed a few times. V gene TRBV6-5 combines with J gene TRBJ1-1; 12 nucleotides agree with TRBD1. Per germline, CDR1 MNHEY and CDR2 SVGAGI. The CDR3 totals 15 residues. After removal of 8 bases from V and 4 bases from J, the junction contained 8 bases not matched to a gene. The CDR3 sequence is CASSGTGGAGTEAFF. In nucleotides, the CDR3 is TGTGCCAGCTCCGGGACAGGGGGCGCGGGCACTGAAGCTTTCTTT.